This T cell receptor (beta chain) was identified during a study of post-analysis software for immune sequencing data (dated by TCRdb to between 2015 and 2016). Turning to the overall study: Recorded disease courses included relapsing-remitting, secondary progressive and progressive-relapsing multiple sclerosis, with some patients lacking subtype annotation. The multiple sclerosis patient repertoires were compared with 10 or so previously published healthy control repertoires from donors aged about 6 to 26 years. A subset of samples was prepared in parallel using single-end sample barcoding, then pooled and co-amplified after Illumina adapter ligation.

Study-wide findings and limitations: Multiple sclerosis patients had significantly lower normalized Chao1 diversity than controls, a result that suggests substantial peripheral T-cell clonal expansion. Direct clustering with F measure showed strong co-clustering of samples prepared in the same batch, prompting a batch-effect correction. The multiple sclerosis patient group was slightly younger than the control group. Significantly higher frequencies in patients than in controls were found for several TRBV segments, including TRBV5-6, TRBV5-1 and TRBV20-1.

To demonstrate the VDJtools post-analysis software, the study profiled TCR beta repertoires from the peripheral blood of 10 to 15 young patients with multiple sclerosis. The multiple sclerosis patients were children and adolescents ranging in age from 6 to 15 years. For CDR1 and CDR2, the germline V gene (reference sequence) lists MNHEY and SMNVEV. V is shortened by 5 bases, J by 0 bases, and the region joining them spans 3 bases. Including cysteine and phenylalanine, the CDR3 has 12 amino acids. The retained sequence is limited to the CDR3, 36 bases, with the frame set at the first base. Libraries came from PCR. The sequencing machine was an Illumina HiSeq 2500. To reduce PCR and sequencing biases, unique molecular identifiers were built into the TCR beta cDNA libraries. Roughly 500,000 cDNA molecules were obtained for every 1 to 10 million input T cells, so each molecule roughly corresponded to one T cell. The patient libraries were prepared and sequenced with the same protocol used for the earlier healthy control dataset. Within a given batch, samples were prepared together, multiplexed and sequenced on the same HiSeq lane. The paper's data handling went like this. MIGEC was used to process the raw barcoded reads, and molecular identifier groups with only a single read were discarded before consensus assembly and CDR3 extraction. Clonotype tables were post-analysed with VDJtools, and diversity was normalized by down-sampling all datasets to the smallest sample size. In repertoire overlap clustering, CDR3 amino acid sequences, but not nucleotide sequences, were matched to correct batch-related cross-sample contamination. Clones were called with MiXCR by TCRdb after fastp trimmed the public reads at Q25, and only in-frame beta chains were retained. Entries are consolidated by CDR3 protein sequence, retaining the most common genes and DNA. In this record, the V and J calls reflect TCRdb's handling and not the investigators' own analysis. Across this sample there are 180,000 or so distinct CDR3 sequences, with about 30% seen only once. The top ten clones comprise less than 4% of the sample.

This clonotype has a count of ten or more. Its antigen is unknown. Base quality data are lacking; no much larger clone is found one base away. The sequencing input was blood. The source of this sequence is a girl aged 2 to 17 with multiple sclerosis. The chain is encoded by TRBV27 joined to TRBJ2-3; the D gene cannot be named for sure. For the CDR3, the sequence is CASSRSTDTQYF. The bases read TGTGCCAGCAGTAGAAGCACAGATACGCAGTATTTT.